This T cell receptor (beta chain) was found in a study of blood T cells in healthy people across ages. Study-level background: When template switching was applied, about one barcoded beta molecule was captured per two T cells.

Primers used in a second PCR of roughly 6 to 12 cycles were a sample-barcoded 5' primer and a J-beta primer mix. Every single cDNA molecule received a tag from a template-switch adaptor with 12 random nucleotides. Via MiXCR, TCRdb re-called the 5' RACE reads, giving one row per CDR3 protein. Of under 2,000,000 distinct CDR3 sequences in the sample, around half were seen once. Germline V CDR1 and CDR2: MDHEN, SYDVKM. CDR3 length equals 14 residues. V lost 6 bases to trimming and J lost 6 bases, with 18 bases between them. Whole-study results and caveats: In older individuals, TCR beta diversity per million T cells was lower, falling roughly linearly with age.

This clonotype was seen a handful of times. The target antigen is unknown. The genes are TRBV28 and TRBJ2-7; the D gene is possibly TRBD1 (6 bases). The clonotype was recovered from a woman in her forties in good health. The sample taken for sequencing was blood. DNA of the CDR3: TGTGCCAGCAGCACCCCGCAGGGGATGGGCGAGCAGTACTTC. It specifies CASSTPQGMGEQYF.